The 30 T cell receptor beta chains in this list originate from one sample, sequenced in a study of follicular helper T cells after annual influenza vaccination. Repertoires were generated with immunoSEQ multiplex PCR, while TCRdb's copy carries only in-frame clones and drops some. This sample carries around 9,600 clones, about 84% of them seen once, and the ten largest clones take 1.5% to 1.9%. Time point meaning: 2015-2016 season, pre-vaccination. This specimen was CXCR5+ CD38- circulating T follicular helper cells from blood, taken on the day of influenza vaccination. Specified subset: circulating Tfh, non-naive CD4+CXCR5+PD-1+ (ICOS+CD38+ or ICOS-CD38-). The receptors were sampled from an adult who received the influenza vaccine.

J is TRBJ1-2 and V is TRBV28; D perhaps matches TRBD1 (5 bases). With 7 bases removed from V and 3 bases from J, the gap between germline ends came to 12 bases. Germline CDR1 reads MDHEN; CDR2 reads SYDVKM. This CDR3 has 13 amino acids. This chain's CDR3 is CASNWGGDYGYTF. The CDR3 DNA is TGTGCCAGCAACTGGGGGGGTGACTATGGCTACACCTTC.

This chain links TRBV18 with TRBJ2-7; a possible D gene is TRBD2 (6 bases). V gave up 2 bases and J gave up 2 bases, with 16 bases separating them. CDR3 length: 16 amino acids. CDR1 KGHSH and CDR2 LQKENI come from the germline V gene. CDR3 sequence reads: CASSPIFGTSAYEQYF. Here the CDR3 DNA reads TGTGCCAGCTCACCAATATTCGGGACTTCTGCCTACGAGCAGTACTTC.

The CDR3 sequence is CASSFERLGGKNTEAFF. The CDR3 region has the DNA TGTGCCAGCAGTTTCGAACGCTTGGGAGGAAAGAACACTGAAGCTTTCTTT. V and J are TRBV28 and TRBJ1-1; the D is unclear. The germline CDR1 and CDR2 sequences are MDHEN and SYDVKM. This CDR3 is 17 amino acids long. Trimming pared 3 bases from V and 1 base from J, leaving 18 bases between.

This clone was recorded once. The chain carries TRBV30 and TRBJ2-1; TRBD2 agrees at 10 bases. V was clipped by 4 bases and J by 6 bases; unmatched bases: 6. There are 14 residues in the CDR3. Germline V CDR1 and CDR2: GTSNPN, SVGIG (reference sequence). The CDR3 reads CAWTSGSGFNEQFF. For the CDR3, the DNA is TGTGCCTGGACTAGCGGGAGCGGCTTCAATGAGCAGTTCTTC.

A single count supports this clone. DNA of the CDR3: TGTGCCAGCAGTACGGGACACCGCACAGATACGCAGTATTTT. This translates into CASSTGHRTDTQYF. The chain is built from TRBV2 and TRBJ2-3, with a weak D call TRBD1 (6 bases). Trimming removed 5 bases from V and 1 base from J, with 10 bases in between. The germline V gene encodes CDR1 SNHLY and CDR2 FYNNEI. The CDR3 spans 14 residues.

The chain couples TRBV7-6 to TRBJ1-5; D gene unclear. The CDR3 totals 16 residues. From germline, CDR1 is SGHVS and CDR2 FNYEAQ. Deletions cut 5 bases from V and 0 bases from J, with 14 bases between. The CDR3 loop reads CASSPGAANSNQPQHF. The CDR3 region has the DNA TGTGCCAGCAGCCCGGGCGCGGCGAATAGCAATCAGCCCCAGCATTTT.

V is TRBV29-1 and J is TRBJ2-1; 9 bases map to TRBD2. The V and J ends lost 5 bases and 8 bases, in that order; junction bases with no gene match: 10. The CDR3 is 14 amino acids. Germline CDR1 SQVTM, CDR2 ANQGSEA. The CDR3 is CSVSRLAGWDEQFF. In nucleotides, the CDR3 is TGCAGCGTTTCTAGGCTAGCGGGGTGGGATGAGCAGTTCTTC.

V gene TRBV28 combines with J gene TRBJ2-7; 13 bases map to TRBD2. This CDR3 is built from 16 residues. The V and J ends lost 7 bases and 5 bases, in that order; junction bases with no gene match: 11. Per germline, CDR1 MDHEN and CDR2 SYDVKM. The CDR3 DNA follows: TGTGCCAGCACTGAGACTAGCGGGAGGTCTACAAACGAGCAGTACTTC. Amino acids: CASTETSGRSTNEQYF. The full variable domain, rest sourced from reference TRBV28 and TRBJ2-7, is DVKVTQSSRYLVKRTGEKVFLECVQDMDHENMFWYRQDPGLGLRLIYFSYDVKMKEKGDIPEGYSVSREKKERFSLILESASTNQTSMYLCASTETSGRSTNEQYFGPGTRLTVT.

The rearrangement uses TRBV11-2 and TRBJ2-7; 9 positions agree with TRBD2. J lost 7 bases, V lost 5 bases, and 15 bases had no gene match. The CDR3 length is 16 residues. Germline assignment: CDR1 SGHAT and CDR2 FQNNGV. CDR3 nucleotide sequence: TGTGCCAGCAGCACCCGGACTAGCGACGCGTCCGTAGAGCAGTACTTC. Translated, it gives CASSTRTSDASVEQYF. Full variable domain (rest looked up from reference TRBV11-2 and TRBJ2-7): EAGVAQSPRYKIIEKRQSVAFWCNPISGHATLYWYQQILGQGPKLLIQFQNNGVVDDSQLPKDRFSAERLKGVDSTLKIQPAKLEDSAVYLCASSTRTSDASVEQYFGPGTRLTVT.

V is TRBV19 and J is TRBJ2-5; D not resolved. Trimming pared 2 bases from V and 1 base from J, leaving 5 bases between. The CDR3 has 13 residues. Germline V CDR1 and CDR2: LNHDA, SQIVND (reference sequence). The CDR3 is CASSIRLQETQYF. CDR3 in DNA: TGTGCCAGTAGTATACGCCTCCAAGAGACCCAGTACTTC.

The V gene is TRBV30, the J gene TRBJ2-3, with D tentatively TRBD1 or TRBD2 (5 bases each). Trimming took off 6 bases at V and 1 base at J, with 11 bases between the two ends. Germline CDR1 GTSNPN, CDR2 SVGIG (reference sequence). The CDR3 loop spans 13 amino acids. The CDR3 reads CACRDLGTDTQYF. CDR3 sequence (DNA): TGTGCCTGCCGGGACCTCGGCACAGATACGCAGTATTTT.

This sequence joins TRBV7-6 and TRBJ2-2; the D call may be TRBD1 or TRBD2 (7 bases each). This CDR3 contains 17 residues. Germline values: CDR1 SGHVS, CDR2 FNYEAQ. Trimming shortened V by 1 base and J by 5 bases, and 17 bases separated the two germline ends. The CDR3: CASSLGGGGERTGELFF. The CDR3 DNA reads TGTGCCAGCAGCTTAGGGGGAGGGGGCGAAAGAACCGGGGAGCTGTTTTTT. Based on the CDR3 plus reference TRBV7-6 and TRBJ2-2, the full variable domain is GAGVSQSPRYKVTKRGQDVALRCDPISGHVSLYWYRQALGQGPEFLTYFNYEAQQDKSGLPNDRFSAERPEGSISTLTIQRTEQRDSAMYRCASSLGGGGERTGELFFGEGSRLTVL.

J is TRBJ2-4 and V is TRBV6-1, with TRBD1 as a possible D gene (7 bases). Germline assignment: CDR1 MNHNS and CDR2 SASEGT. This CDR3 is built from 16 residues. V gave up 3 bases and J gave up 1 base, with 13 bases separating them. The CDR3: CASSELSGGAKNIQYF. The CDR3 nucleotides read TGTGCCAGCAGTGAGCTCTCAGGGGGGGCCAAAAACATTCAGTACTTC.

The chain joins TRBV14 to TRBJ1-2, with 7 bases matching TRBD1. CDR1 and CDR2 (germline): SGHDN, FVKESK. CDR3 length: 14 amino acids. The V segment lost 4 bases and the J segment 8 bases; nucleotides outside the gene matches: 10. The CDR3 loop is CASSRQGGLGGYTF. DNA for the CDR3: TGTGCCAGCAGCCGGCAGGGGGGCCTAGGAGGCTACACCTTC.

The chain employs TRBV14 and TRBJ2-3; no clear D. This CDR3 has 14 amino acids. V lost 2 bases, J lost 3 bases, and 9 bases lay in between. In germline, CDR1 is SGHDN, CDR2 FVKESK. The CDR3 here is CASSQSRLTDTQYF. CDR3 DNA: TGTGCCAGCAGCCAATCACGTCTTACAGATACGCAGTATTTT.

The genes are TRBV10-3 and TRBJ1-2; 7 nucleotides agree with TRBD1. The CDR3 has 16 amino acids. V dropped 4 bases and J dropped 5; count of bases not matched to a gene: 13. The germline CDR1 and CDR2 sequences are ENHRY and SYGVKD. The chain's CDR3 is CAISGATGNSLYGYTF. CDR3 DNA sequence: TGTGCCATCAGTGGGGCGACAGGGAATTCTTTATATGGCTACACCTTC.

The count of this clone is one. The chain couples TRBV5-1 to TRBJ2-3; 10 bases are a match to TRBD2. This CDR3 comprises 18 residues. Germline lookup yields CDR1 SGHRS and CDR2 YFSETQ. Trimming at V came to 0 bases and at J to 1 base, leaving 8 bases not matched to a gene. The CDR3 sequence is CASSLGLAGGAGTDTQYF. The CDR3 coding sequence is TGCGCCAGCAGCTTGGGACTAGCGGGTGGGGCGGGCACAGATACGCAGTATTTT. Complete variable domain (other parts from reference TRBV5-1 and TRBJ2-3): KAGVTQTPRYLIKTRGQQVTLSCSPISGHRSVSWYQQTPGQGLQFLFEYFSETQRNKGNFPGRFSGRQFSNSRSEMNVSTLELGDSALYLCASSLGLAGGAGTDTQYFGPGTRLTVL.

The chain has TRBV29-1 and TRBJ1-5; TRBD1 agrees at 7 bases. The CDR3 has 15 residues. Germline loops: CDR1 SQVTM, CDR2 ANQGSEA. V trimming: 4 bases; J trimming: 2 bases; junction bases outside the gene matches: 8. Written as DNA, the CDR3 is TGCAGCGTTGCAGAGGGGGCGGGAGGCAATCAGCCCCAGCATTTT. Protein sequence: CSVAEGAGGNQPQHF.

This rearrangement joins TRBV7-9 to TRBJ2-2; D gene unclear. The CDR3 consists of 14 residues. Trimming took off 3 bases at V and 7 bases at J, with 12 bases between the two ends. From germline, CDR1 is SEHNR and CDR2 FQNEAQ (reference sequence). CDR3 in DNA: TGTGCCAGCAGCTTTAGCCTAGACGGCGGGGAGCTGTTTTTT. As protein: CASSFSLDGGELFF.

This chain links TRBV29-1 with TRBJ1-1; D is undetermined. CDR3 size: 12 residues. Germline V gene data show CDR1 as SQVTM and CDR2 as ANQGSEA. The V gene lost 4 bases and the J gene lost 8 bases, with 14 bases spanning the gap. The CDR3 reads CSVADPLEEAFF. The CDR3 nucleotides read TGCAGCGTTGCGGACCCCCTCGAGGAAGCTTTCTTT.

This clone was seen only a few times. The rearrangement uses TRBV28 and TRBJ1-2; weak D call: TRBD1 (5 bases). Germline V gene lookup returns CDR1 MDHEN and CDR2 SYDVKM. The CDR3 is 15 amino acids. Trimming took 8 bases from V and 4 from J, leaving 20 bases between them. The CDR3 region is CASRQLGRGVYGYTF. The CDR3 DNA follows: TGTGCCAGCCGGCAATTGGGGCGGGGGGTCTATGGCTACACCTTC.

The CDR3 reads CASRGTEPGEAFF. CDR3 DNA: TGCGCCAGCAGGGGGACGGAGCCTGGTGAAGCTTTCTTT. The V gene is TRBV5-1, the J gene TRBJ1-1; weak D call: TRBD1 (5 bases). Germline V gene lookup returns CDR1 SGHRS and CDR2 YFSETQ. Trimming shortened V by 5 bases and J by 7 bases, and 15 bases separated the two germline ends. CDR3 length: 13 residues. Full variable domain (missing parts from reference TRBV5-1 and TRBJ1-1): KAGVTQTPRYLIKTRGQQVTLSCSPISGHRSVSWYQQTPGQGLQFLFEYFSETQRNKGNFPGRFSGRQFSNSRSEMNVSTLELGDSALYLCASRGTEPGEAFFGQGTRLTVV.

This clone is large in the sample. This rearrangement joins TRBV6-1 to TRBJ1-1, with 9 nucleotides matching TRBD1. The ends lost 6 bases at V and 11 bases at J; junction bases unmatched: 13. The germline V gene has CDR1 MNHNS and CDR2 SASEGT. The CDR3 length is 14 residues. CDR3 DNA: TGTGCCAGCAGCCCGGGACAGGGACGCATATGGGCTTTCTTT. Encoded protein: CASSPGQGRIWAFF.

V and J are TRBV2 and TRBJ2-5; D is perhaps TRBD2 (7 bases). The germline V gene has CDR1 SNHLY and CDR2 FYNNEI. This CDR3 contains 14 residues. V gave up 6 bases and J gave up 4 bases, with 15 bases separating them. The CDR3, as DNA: TGTGCCAGCAGCGCGTTCGGGGGGCCAGAGACCCAGTACTTC. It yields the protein CASSAFGGPETQYF.

CDR3 DNA: TGTGCCAGCAATCACGACAGGCCGCTTACTGGAAACACCATATATTTT. Translated, it gives CASNHDRPLTGNTIYF. The V call is TRBV6-6, the J call TRBJ1-3; D perhaps matches TRBD1 (6 bases). V dropped 7 bases and J dropped 2 bases, with 18 bases sitting between them. Germline CDR1 is MNHNY and CDR2 is SVGAGI (reference sequence). CDR3 length: 16 residues.

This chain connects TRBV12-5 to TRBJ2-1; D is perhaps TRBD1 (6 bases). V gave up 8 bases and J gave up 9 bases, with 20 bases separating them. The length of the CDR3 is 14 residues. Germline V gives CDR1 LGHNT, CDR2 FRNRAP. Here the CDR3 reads CASTKPIRGSEQFF. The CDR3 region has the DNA TGTGCTAGTACAAAACCCATCAGGGGAAGTGAGCAGTTCTTC.

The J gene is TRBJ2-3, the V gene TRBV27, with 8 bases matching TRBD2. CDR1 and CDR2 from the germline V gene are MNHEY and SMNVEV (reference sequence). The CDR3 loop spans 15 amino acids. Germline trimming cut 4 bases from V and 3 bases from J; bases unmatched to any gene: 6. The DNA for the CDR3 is TGTGCCAGCAGTTACCGGGAGGGTAGGACAGATACGCAGTATTTT. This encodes CASSYREGRTDTQYF.

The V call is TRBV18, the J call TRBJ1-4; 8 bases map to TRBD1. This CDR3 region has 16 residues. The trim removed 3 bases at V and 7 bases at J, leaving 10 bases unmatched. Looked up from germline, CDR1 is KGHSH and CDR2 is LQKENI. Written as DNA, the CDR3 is TGTGCCAGCTCACCTGACGGACAGGGAAGAAGTGAAAAACTGTTTTTT. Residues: CASSPDGQGRSEKLFF.

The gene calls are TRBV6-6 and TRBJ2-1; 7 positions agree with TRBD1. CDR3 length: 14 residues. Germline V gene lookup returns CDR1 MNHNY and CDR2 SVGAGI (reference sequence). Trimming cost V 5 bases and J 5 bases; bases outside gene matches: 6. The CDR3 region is CASSHRQGNNEQFF. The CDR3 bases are TGTGCCAGCAGTCATAGACAGGGAAACAATGAGCAGTTCTTC.

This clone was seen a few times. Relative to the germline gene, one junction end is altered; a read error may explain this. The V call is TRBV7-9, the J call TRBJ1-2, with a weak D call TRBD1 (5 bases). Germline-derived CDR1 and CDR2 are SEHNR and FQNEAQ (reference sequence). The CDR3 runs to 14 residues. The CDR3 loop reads CASSILGGNDGYTF. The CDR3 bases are TGTGCCAGCAGCATATTGGGGGGTAACGATGGCTACACCTTC.